One sample yielded the 18 T cell receptor beta chains listed below, sequenced in a study of blood T cell repertoires in COVID-19. Produced via immunoSEQ multiplex PCR; TCRdb's table is partial and in-frame only. The sample comprises around 53,000 clones, 76% of which are singletons, and approximately 20% rests with the top ten. The sample taken for sequencing was peripheral blood. These TCRs come from a man between 50 and 59 years old with active or convalescent COVID-19.

V usage is TRBV4-1 and J usage is TRBJ1-2; the D is unclear. V was trimmed by 4 bases and J by 3 bases, leaving 21 bases between them. The CDR3 runs to 17 residues. The germline V gene has CDR1 MGHRA and CDR2 YSYEKL. The CDR3 sequence is CASSLNTFDGGHYGYTF. CDR3 nucleotide sequence: TGCGCCAGCAGCCTAAACACTTTCGACGGAGGACACTATGGCTACACCTTC.

The chain has TRBV5-1 and TRBJ2-2; 8 bases agree with TRBD1. CDR1 is SGHRS and CDR2 is YFSETQ in the germline V gene. The CDR3 extends over 15 amino acids. The V gene end was trimmed by 0 bases and the J gene end by 6 bases; junction bases not matched to a gene: 4. CDR3 region: CASSLGTGMSGELFF. The DNA for the CDR3 is TGCGCCAGCAGCTTGGGGACAGGGATGTCCGGGGAGCTGTTTTTT.

This clone is a singleton in its sample. The rearrangement uses TRBV5-1 and TRBJ1-2; no definite D call. This CDR3 comprises 15 residues. The V gene lost 1 base and the J gene lost 1 base, with 11 bases spanning the gap. From germline, CDR1 is SGHRS and CDR2 YFSETQ. The CDR3 DNA follows: TGCGCCAGCAGCTTGCGAACAGACCTTAACTATGGCTACACCTTC. Residues: CASSLRTDLNYGYTF.

In its sample, this clone was seen a few times. The V and J genes are TRBV4-1 and TRBJ2-3, with TRBD2 identical over 9 bases. Per germline, CDR1 MGHRA and CDR2 YSYEKL. This CDR3 region has 17 residues. V trimming: 1 base; J trimming: 10 bases; junction bases outside the gene matches: 15. In DNA, the CDR3 is TGCGCCAGCAGCCAAGGGGTTTTTGCGGGAGGGCCACCGGCGCAGTATTTT. Amino acid sequence: CASSQGVFAGGPPAQYF.

The genes are TRBV3-1 (or the pseudogene TRBV3-2) and TRBJ1-6; D is possibly TRBD1 (6 bases). Trimming took off 8 bases at V and 6 bases at J, with 29 bases between the two ends. The length of the CDR3 is 19 residues. Germline-derived CDR1 and CDR2 are LGHDT and YNNKEL (reference sequence). The CDR3 sequence is CASRDKARSPSGLNSPLHF. In nucleotides, the CDR3 is TGTGCCAGCCGGGACAAGGCCCGTTCTCCGTCGGGCCTTAATTCACCCCTCCACTTT.

This chain joins TRBV5-1 and TRBJ1-2; TRBD1 might be the D (6 bases). This CDR3 comprises 16 residues. Between the trimmed V and J ends, which lost 5 bases and 1 base, there was a span of 18 bases. The germline V gene encodes CDR1 SGHRS and CDR2 YFSETQ. The CDR3 sequence: CASRKEWTDYNYGYTF. CDR3 bases: TGCGCCAGCAGGAAAGAATGGACAGACTATAACTATGGCTACACCTTC.

The chain employs TRBV9 and TRBJ2-2, with a weak D call TRBD2 (6 bases). CDR3 length equals 14 residues. Trimming took 7 bases from V and 2 from J, leaving 12 bases between them. Per germline, CDR1 SGDLS and CDR2 YYNGEE. The CDR3: CASGGRGNTGELFF. The CDR3 DNA is TGTGCCAGCGGCGGGCGGGGTAACACCGGGGAGCTGTTTTTT.

The J gene is TRBJ1-6, the V gene TRBV6-6, with TRBD1 identical over 7 bases. Germline loops: CDR1 MNHNY, CDR2 SVGAGI (reference sequence). J lost 10 bases, V lost 4 bases, and 7 bases had no gene match. The CDR3 contains 14 residues. CDR3 DNA sequence: TGTGCCAGCAGTTTGGAAACAGGGGCATCACCCCTCCACTTT. Its translation is CASSLETGASPLHF.

This CDR3 is CASIDRDLIPLETQYF. The CDR3 region has the DNA TGTGCCAGCATTGACCGGGACTTAATTCCACTAGAGACCCAGTACTTC. The chain is built from TRBV6-1 and TRBJ2-5; a weak D match, TRBD2 (6 bases). The germline V and J ends were trimmed by 7 bases and 4 bases, with 22 bases remaining between them. The length of the CDR3 is 16 residues. Germline assignment: CDR1 MNHNS and CDR2 SASEGT.

This chain uses TRBV5-6 with TRBJ1-1, with 11 bases aligning to TRBD1. With V trimmed by 2 bases and J by 0 bases, 6 bases remained unmatched. Germline assignment: CDR1 SGHDT and CDR2 YYEEEE. The CDR3 has 17 residues. This CDR3 reads CASSFGTGGGLNTEAFF. CDR3 in DNA: TGTGCCAGCAGCTTCGGGACAGGGGGTGGGTTGAACACTGAAGCTTTCTTT.

The DNA for the CDR3 is TGTGCCAGCAGTTACTCGAGCGGGGCCGGAAACACCATATATTTT. Its translation: CASSYSSGAGNTIYF. The rearrangement uses TRBV6-6 and TRBJ1-3, with D perhaps TRBD1 (5 bases). With 0 bases removed from V and 4 bases from J, the gap between germline ends came to 10 bases. CDR3 size: 15 residues. The germline gives CDR1 MNHNY, CDR2 SVGAGI (reference sequence).

V gene TRBV20-1 combines with J gene TRBJ1-3, with 7 bases that match TRBD1. Germline V gives CDR1 DFQATT, CDR2 SNEGSKA (reference sequence). V lost 3 bases, J lost 3 bases, and 5 bases stayed unmatched. The CDR3 has 14 amino acids. The CDR3 DNA reads as TGCAGTGCTAGTCGGGACAGTCTTGGAAACACCATATATTTT. This translates into CSASRDSLGNTIYF.

The rearrangement joins TRBV19 to TRBJ1-3; D is unclear. V lost 4 bases and J lost 4, with 14 bases in between. The V gene's germline CDR1 is LNHDA and CDR2 SQIVND (reference sequence). The CDR3 has 15 residues. The CDR3: CASSTVHSGGNTIYF. CDR3 sequence (DNA): TGTGCCAGTAGTACGGTCCACTCGGGAGGAAACACCATATATTTT.

The genes are TRBV12-3 or TRBV12-4 and TRBJ1-2; perhaps TRBD1 as D (6 bases). This CDR3 has 12 residues. The V gene lost 6 bases and the J gene lost 7 bases, with 12 bases spanning the gap. As DNA, the CDR3 is TGTGCCAGCAGCCCAGGGGAGGGTGGCTACACCTTC. Its protein product is CASSPGEGGYTF.

The chain is built from TRBV7-2 and TRBJ1-6; 8 bases map to TRBD1. CDR1 and CDR2 from the germline V gene are SGHTA and FQGNSA. The CDR3 covers 13 residues. The V gene end was trimmed by 3 bases and the J gene end by 14 bases; junction bases not matched to a gene: 6. CDR3 loop: CASSLDRVSALHF. Written as DNA, the CDR3 is TGTGCCAGCAGCTTGGACAGGGTATCGGCCCTCCACTTT.

This clone was seen a handful of times. V usage is TRBV18 and J usage is TRBJ1-2; D gene uncertain. The CDR3 contains 14 residues. V was clipped by 2 bases and J by 1 base, with 8 bases between them. Germline CDR1 KGHSH, CDR2 LQKENI. CDR3 DNA sequence: TGTGCCAGCTCACCAGGGCAGGATAACTATGGCTACACCTTC. Translating it yields CASSPGQDNYGYTF.

The genes are TRBV6-5 and TRBJ1-1; D not certain. Germline V CDR1 and CDR2: MNHEY, SVGAGI. The CDR3 is made up of 13 amino acids. Trimming took off 0 bases at V and 4 bases at J, with 6 bases between the two ends. CDR3 sequence reads: CASSYSFSTEAFF. CDR3 bases: TGTGCCAGCAGTTACTCGTTCTCCACTGAAGCTTTCTTT.

The V gene is TRBV7-8, the J gene TRBJ2-7, with 9 bases aligning to TRBD2. After removal of 4 bases from V and 0 bases from J, the junction contained 10 bases not matched to a gene. Germline CDR1 and CDR2: SGHVS and FQNEAQ. This CDR3 has 17 residues. CDR3 sequence reads: CASSSPAGGRSSYEQYF. The CDR3 nucleotides read TGTGCCAGCAGCTCCCCAGCGGGGGGCCGCAGCTCCTACGAGCAGTACTTC. The variable domain in full, completed from reference TRBV7-8 and TRBJ2-7, reads GAGVSQSPRYKVAKRGQDVALRCDPISGHVSLFWYQQALGQGPEFLTYFQNEAQLDKSGLPSDRFFAERPEGSVSTLKIQRTQQEDSAVYLCASSSPAGGRSSYEQYFGPGTRLTVT.